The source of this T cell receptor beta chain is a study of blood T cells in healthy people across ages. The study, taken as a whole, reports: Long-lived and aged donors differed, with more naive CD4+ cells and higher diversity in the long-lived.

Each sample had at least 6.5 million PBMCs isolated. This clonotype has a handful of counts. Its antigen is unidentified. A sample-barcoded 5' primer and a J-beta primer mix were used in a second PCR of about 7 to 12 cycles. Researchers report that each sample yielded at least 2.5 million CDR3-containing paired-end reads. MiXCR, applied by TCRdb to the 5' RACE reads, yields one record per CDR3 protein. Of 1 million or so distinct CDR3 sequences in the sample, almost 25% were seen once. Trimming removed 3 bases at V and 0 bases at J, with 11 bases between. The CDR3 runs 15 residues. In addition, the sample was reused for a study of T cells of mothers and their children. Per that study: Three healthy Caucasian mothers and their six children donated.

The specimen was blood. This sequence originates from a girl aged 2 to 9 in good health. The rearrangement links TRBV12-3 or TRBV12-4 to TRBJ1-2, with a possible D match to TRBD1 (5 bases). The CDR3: CASSLGRAANYGYTF. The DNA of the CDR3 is TGTGCCAGCAGTTTGGGCAGGGCCGCTAACTATGGCTACACCTTC.